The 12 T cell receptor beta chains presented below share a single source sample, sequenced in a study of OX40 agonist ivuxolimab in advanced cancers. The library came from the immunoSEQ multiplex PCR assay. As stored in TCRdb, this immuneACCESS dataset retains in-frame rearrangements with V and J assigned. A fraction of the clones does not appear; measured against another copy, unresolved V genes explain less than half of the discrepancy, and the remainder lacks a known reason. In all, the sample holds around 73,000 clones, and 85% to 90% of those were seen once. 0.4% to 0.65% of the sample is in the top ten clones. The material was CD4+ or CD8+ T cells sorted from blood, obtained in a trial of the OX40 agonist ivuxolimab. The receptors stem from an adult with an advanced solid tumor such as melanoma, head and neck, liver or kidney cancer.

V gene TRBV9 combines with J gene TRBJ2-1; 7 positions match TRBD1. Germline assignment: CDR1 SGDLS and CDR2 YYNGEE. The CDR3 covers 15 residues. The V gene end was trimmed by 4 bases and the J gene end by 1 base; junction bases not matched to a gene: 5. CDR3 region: CASSTSGQSYNEQFF. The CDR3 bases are TGTGCCAGCAGCACCTCGGGACAGTCCTACAATGAGCAGTTCTTC. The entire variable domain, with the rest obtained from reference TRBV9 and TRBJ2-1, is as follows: DSGVTQTPKHLITATGQRVTLRCSPRSGDLSVYWYQQSLDQGLQFLIQYYNGEERAKGNILERFSAQQFPDLHSELNLSSLELGDSALYFCASSTSGQSYNEQFFGPGTRLTVL.

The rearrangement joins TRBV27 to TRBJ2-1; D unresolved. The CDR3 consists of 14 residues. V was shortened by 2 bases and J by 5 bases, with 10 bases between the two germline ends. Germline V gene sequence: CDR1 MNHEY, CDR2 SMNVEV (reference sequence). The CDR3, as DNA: TGTGCCAGCAGTTTACTTTCCCCTAACAATGAGCAGTTCTTC. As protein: CASSLLSPNNEQFF.

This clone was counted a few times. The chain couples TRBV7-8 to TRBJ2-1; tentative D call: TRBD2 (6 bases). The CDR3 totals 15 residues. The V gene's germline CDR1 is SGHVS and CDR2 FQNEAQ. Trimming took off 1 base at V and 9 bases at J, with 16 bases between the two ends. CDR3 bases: TGTGCCAGCAGCTTAGTAGAGCTAGCGACAAGTGAGCAGTTCTTC. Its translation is CASSLVELATSEQFF. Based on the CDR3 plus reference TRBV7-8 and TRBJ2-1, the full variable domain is GAGVSQSPRYKVAKRGQDVALRCDPISGHVSLFWYQQALGQGPEFLTYFQNEAQLDKSGLPSDRFFAERPEGSVSTLKIQRTQQEDSAVYLCASSLVELATSEQFFGPGTRLTVL.

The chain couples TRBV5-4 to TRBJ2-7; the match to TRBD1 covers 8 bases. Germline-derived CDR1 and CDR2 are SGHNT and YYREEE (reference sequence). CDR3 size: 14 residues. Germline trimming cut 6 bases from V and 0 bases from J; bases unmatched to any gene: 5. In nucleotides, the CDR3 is TGTGCCAGCAAGAGGACAGGGAACTCCTACGAGCAGTACTTC. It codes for CASKRTGNSYEQYF.

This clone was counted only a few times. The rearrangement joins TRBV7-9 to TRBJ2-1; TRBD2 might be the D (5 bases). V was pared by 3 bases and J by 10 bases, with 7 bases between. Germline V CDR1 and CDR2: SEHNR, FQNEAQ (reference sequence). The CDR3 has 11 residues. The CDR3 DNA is TGTGCCAGCAGCTTCCAGCGGGAGCAGTTCTTC. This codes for CASSFQREQFF.

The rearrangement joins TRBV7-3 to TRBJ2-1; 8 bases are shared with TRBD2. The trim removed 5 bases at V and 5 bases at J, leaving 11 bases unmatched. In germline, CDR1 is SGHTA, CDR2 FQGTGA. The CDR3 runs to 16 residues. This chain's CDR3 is CASSQLPGLVNNEQFF. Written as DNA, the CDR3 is TGTGCCAGCAGCCAGTTACCGGGACTAGTCAACAATGAGCAGTTCTTC.

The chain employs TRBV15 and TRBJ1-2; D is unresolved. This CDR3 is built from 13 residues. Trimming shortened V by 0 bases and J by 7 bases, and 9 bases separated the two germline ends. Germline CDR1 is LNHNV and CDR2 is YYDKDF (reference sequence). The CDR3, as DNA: TGTGCCACCAGCAGAGATGAGAGAAGTGGCTACACCTTC. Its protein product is CATSRDERSGYTF.

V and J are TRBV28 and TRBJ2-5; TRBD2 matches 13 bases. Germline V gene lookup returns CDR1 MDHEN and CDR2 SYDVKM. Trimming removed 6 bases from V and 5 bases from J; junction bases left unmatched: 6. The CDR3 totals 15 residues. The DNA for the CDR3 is TGTGCCAGCAGACTAGCGGGAGGGGGTTACGAGACCCAGTACTTC. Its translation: CASRLAGGGYETQYF. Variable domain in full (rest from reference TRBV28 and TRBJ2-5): DVKVTQSSRYLVKRTGEKVFLECVQDMDHENMFWYRQDPGLGLRLIYFSYDVKMKEKGDIPEGYSVSREKKERFSLILESASTNQTSMYLCASRLAGGGYETQYFGPGTRLLVL.

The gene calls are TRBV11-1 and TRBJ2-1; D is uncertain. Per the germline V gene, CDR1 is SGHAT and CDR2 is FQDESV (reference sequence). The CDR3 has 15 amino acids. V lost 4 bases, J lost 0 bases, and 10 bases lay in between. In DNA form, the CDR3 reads TGTGCCAGCAGCTCAGACTCGATCTCCTACAATGAGCAGTTCTTC. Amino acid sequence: CASSSDSISYNEQFF.

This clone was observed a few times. This CDR3 is CASIWASGSGGEQFF. The DNA of the CDR3 is TGTGCCAGCATATGGGCTAGCGGGAGTGGAGGCGAGCAGTTCTTC. The chain couples TRBV2 to TRBJ2-1; TRBD2 matches 10 bases. The germline V gene encodes CDR1 SNHLY and CDR2 FYNNEI. V was clipped by 7 bases and J by 10 bases; unmatched bases: 13. The CDR3 totals 15 residues. Full variable domain (rest looked up from reference TRBV2 and TRBJ2-1): EPEVTQTPSHQVTQMGQEVILRCVPISNHLYFYWYRQILGQKVEFLVSFYNNEISEKSEIFDDQFSVERPDGSNFTLKIRSTKLEDSAMYFCASIWASGSGGEQFFGPGTRLTVL.

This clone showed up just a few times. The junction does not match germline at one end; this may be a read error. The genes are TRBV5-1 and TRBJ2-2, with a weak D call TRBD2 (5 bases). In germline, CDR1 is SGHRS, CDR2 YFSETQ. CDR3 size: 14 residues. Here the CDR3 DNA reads TGCGCCAGCAGGGGAGATGTGAACCCCGGGGAGCTGTTTTTT. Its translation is CASRGDVNPGELFF. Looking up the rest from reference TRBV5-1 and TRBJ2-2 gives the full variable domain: KAGVTQTPRYLIKTRGQQVTLSCSPISGHRSVSWYQQTPGQGLQFLFEYFSETQRNKGNFPGRFSGRQFSNSRSEMNVSTLELGDSALYLCASRGDVNPGELFFGEGSRLTVL.

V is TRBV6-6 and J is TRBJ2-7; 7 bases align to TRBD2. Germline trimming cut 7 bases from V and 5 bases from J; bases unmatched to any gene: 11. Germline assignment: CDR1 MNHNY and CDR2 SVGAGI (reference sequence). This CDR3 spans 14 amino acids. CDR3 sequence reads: CASTMGGPGHEQYF. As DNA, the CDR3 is TGTGCCAGCACCATGGGAGGGCCGGGGCACGAGCAGTACTTC.